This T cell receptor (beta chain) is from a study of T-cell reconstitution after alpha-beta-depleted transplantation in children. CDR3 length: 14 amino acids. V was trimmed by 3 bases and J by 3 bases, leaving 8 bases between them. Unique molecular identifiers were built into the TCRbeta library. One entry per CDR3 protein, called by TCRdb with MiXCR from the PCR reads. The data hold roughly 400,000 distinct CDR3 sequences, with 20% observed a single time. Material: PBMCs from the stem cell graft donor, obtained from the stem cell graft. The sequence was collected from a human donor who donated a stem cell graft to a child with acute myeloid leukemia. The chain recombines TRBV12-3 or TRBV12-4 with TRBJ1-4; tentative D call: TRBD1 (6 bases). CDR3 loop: CASSLDRPNEKLFF. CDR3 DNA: TGTGCCAGCAGTTTGGACAGACCTAATGAAAAACTGTTTTTT.